This is a list of T cell receptor beta chains from one sample in a study of cytotoxic CD8 clonotypes in ibrutinib-treated CLL. Using immunoSEQ multiplex PCR, the repertoire was profiled, and TCRdb retains in-frame clones only, with some absent. The table has about 89,000 clones, more than 75% seen once. The sequenced sample was PBMCs, obtained after 12 months of ibrutinib treatment. The receptor source for this set is a human donor with chronic lymphocytic leukemia. The CDR3 runs from the conserved cysteine through the conserved F or W. D genes are given only for firm matches. Only some rows state a clone size, as once, few, many or a class for expanded clones.

-,TRBJ2-7,-,TRBV6-1,CASRQQTEFYEQYF,TGTGCCAGCAGACAACAGACAGAATTCTACGAGCAGTACTTC
once,TRBJ1-1,-,TRBV30,CAWRRATGKLEKTEAFF,TGTGCCTGGAGACGAGCTACAGGGAAATTGGAAAAGACTGAAGCTTTCTTT
-,TRBJ1-1,-,TRBV9,CASSSNGAGLMNTEAFF,TGTGCCAGCAGCTCCAATGGGGCAGGGCTAATGAACACTGAAGCTTTCTTT
few,TRBJ2-2,-,TRBV7-2,CASSFLGGYTGELFF,TGTGCCAGCAGCTTCCTGGGGGGCTACACCGGGGAGCTGTTTTTT
once,TRBJ2-7,-,TRBV5-6,CASSLVGREVFSYEQYF,TGTGCCAGCAGCTTGGTGGGCAGAGAAGTTTTCTCCTACGAGCAGTACTTC
-,TRBJ2-1,TRBD1,TRBV18,CASSPTGQGISYNEQFF,TGTGCCAGCTCACCGACGGGACAGGGAATCTCCTACAATGAGCAGTTCTTC
few,TRBJ2-5,TRBD2,TRBV29-1,CSVVGLAGGPGPQETQYF,TGCAGCGTTGTTGGGCTAGCGGGAGGCCCTGGCCCCCAAGAGACCCAGTACTTC
once,TRBJ2-5,TRBD2,TRBV12-5,CASGLTSGGAGETQYF,TGTGCTAGTGGTCTCACTAGCGGGGGGGCAGGGGAGACCCAGTACTTC
-,TRBJ1-1,-,TRBV28,CASSFPGPNTEAFF,TGTGCCAGCAGTTTTCCGGGCCCGAACACTGAAGCTTTCTTT
-,TRBJ2-4,-,TRBV2,CASSDGGILAIQYF,TGTGCCAGCAGTGATGGGGGGATCCTGGCCATTCAGTACTTC
once,TRBJ2-7,-,TRBV28,CASSHGQLVYEQYF,TGTGCCAGCAGTCACGGACAGCTGGTCTACGAGCAGTACTTC
-,TRBJ1-5,-,TRBV18,CASSGGGDQPQHF,TGTGCCAGCTCAGGAGGGGGGGATCAGCCCCAGCATTTT
-,TRBJ2-7,TRBD1,TRBV7-6,CASSLARDRNYEQYF,TGTGCCAGCAGCTTAGCCCGGGACAGAAACTACGAGCAGTACTTC
-,TRBJ1-3,-,TRBV6-1,CASSERRSEFGNTIYF,TGTGCCAGCAGTGAAAGGCGGTCGGAGTTCGGAAACACCATATATTTT
-,TRBJ2-7,TRBD2,TRBV28,CASSSFGTSGDYEQYF,TGTGCCAGCAGCTCATTCGGGACTAGCGGGGACTACGAGCAGTACTTC
-,TRBJ2-1,-,TRBV5-1,CASSFPGGNEQFF,TGCGCCAGCAGCTTTCCAGGGGGGAATGAGCAGTTCTTC
-,TRBJ2-1,TRBD2,TRBV7-2,CASSSGSGGAREQFF,TGTGCCAGCAGCTCGGGGAGCGGGGGGGCAAGGGAGCAGTTCTTC
-,TRBJ2-1,TRBD1,TRBV6-1,CATAPDRVGNEQFF,TGTGCCACCGCGCCCGACAGGGTTGGGAATGAGCAGTTCTTC
-,TRBJ2-7,TRBD1,TRBV28,CASSLSPGQGAPEQYF,TGTGCCAGCAGTTTAAGTCCAGGACAGGGGGCGCCTGAGCAGTACTTC
-,TRBJ1-2,-,TRBV7-9,CASSLAGRTGYTF,TGTGCCAGCAGCTTAGCGGGCAGGACGGGCTACACCTTC
-,TRBJ2-7,TRBD2,TRBV9,CASSPRTSGGFSYEQYF,TGTGCCAGCAGCCCCCGGACTAGCGGGGGGTTCTCCTACGAGCAGTACTTC
once,TRBJ1-2,-,TRBV7-3,CASSTRGGDGYTF,TGTGCCAGCAGCACCAGGGGAGGGGATGGCTACACCTTC
-,TRBJ2-3,-,TRBV5-4,CASSLPLDTQYF,TGTGCCAGCAGCTTGCCACTAGATACGCAGTATTTT
-,TRBJ2-4,-,TRBV18,CASSKPPGVRAKNIQYF,TGTGCCAGCTCAAAGCCCCCAGGGGTGAGGGCCAAAAACATTCAGTACTTC
few,TRBJ1-6,-,TRBV6-5,CASSRGYDSPLHF,TGTGCCAGCAGCAGGGGCTACGATTCACCCCTCCACTTT
-,TRBJ2-7,-,TRBV6-5,CASSYRVGYEQYF,TGTGCCAGCAGTTACAGGGTAGGCTACGAGCAGTACTTC
-,TRBJ1-2,TRBD1,TRBV7-3,CASSPGQGPLGYGYTF,TGTGCCAGCAGCCCCGGACAGGGCCCTTTAGGGTATGGCTACACCTTC
few,TRBJ2-7,TRBD1,TRBV18,CASSPGVTGGRFEQYF,TGTGCCAGCTCACCGGGGGTGACAGGGGGCAGGTTCGAGCAGTACTTC
few,TRBJ2-5,-,TRBV19,CASSIEGGETQYF,TGTGCCAGTAGTATAGAGGGAGGAGAGACCCAGTACTTC
-,TRBJ2-5,TRBD2,TRBV18,CASSPQAPGSGGETQYF,TGTGCCAGCTCACCACAGGCGCCAGGGTCGGGGGGAGAGACCCAGTACTTC
-,TRBJ1-1,TRBD1,TRBV27,CASSPSTGGNTEAFF,TGTGCCAGCAGTCCTAGTACAGGGGGCAACACTGAAGCTTTCTTT